These T cell receptor beta chains were read from a single sample in a study of siplizumab effects on memory and regulatory T cells. Profiling relied on immunoSEQ multiplex PCR, and the TCRdb table lists in-frame clones only, not all of them. The data hold some 65,000 clones, with 88% observed a single time. The sample was Tregs sorted from blood. These receptors all stem from a human donor in good health. CDR3s include the opening cysteine and the closing phenylalanine or tryptophan. The D gene is left open where the match is weak. Not all rows give a size; the values are once, few, many and, for expanded clones, a class.

j_gene	abundance	v_gene	d_gene	CDR3aa	CDR3nt
TRBJ1-3	once	TRBV4-1	-	CASSQDQSGSGNTIYF	TGCGCCAGCAGCCAAGATCAGTCGGGCTCTGGAAACACCATATATTTT
TRBJ2-5	-	TRBV10-1	-	CASSGLIQETQYF	TGCGCCAGCAGCGGACTGATCCAAGAGACCCAGTACTTC
TRBJ2-5	-	TRBV7-9	TRBD2	CASSLDVAGGWETQYF	TGTGCCAGCAGCTTAGATGTAGCGGGAGGTTGGGAGACCCAGTACTTC
TRBJ1-4	-	TRBV15	TRBD1	CATSSNRGYEKLFF	TGTGCCACCAGCAGCAACAGGGGGTACGAAAAACTGTTTTTT
TRBJ1-1	-	TRBV6-5	-	CASSYSGKGTFF	TGTGCCAGCAGTTATTCCGGTAAGGGAACTTTCTTT
TRBJ2-3	-	TRBV5-1	-	CASSLGGLSTDTQYF	TGCGCCAGCAGCTTGGGTGGACTTAGCACAGATACGCAGTATTTT
TRBJ2-3	-	TRBV7-6	-	CASSLSTDTQYF	TGTGCCAGCAGCTTGAGCACAGATACGCAGTATTTT
TRBJ1-6	-	TRBV19	TRBD1	CASRPPGQGWKSPLHF	TGTGCCAGTAGACCTCCGGGACAGGGGTGGAAGTCACCCCTCCACTTT
TRBJ1-2	-	TRBV29-1	-	CSVEDRALYGYTF	TGCAGCGTTGAAGATAGGGCTCTCTATGGCTACACCTTC
TRBJ1-2	-	TRBV29-1	-	CSVPLGYGYTF	TGCAGCGTCCCCCTGGGCTATGGCTACACCTTC
TRBJ1-4	-	TRBV7-2	-	CASSFGQPNEKLFF	TGTGCCAGCAGCTTCGGCCAGCCTAATGAAAAACTGTTTTTT
TRBJ2-3	-	TRBV28	-	CASRRTSTDTQYF	TGTGCCAGCAGACGTACTAGCACAGATACGCAGTATTTT
TRBJ1-4	-	TRBV4-1	-	CASSQAGVEKLFF	TGCGCCAGCAGCCAAGCGGGTGTTGAAAAACTGTTTTTT
TRBJ1-5	-	TRBV19	-	CASSIVRGSNQPQHF	TGTGCCAGTAGTATTGTCAGGGGTAGCAATCAGCCCCAGCATTTT
TRBJ2-6	-	TRBV7-8	-	CASSSHSGANVLTF	TGTGCCAGCAGCTCACACTCTGGGGCCAACGTCCTGACTTTC
TRBJ2-7	-	TRBV9	-	CASSGGDSYEQYF	TGTGCCAGCAGCGGGGGGGACTCCTACGAGCAGTACTTC
TRBJ1-1	-	TRBV19	-	CASQTGQNTEAFF	TGTGCCAGTCAGACAGGCCAGAACACTGAAGCTTTCTTT
TRBJ2-3	-	TRBV18	TRBD1	CASSPLWTGGVDTQYF	TGTGCCAGCTCACCACTGTGGACAGGGGGCGTCGATACGCAGTATTTT
TRBJ2-3	-	TRBV6-6	-	CASTLSGSFTDTQYF	TGTGCCAGCACCTTATCGGGGTCTTTCACAGATACGCAGTATTTT
TRBJ2-1	-	TRBV19	-	CASCRDRSYNEQFF	TGTGCCAGTTGCCGGGACCGATCCTACAATGAGCAGTTCTTC
TRBJ1-1	-	TRBV5-1	-	CASSLGIQPNTEAFF	TGCGCCAGCAGCTTGGGCATTCAGCCGAACACTGAAGCTTTCTTT
TRBJ2-1	-	TRBV29-1	-	CSVVSGLNEQFF	TGCAGCGTTGTTTCCGGCCTCAATGAGCAGTTCTTC
TRBJ1-1	-	TRBV27	-	CASSLKGSTEAFF	TGTGCCAGCAGTTTAAAGGGGAGCACTGAAGCTTTCTTT
TRBJ2-5	-	TRBV30	TRBD1	CAWSVQIRGLNFGETQYF	TGTGCCTGGAGTGTACAAATCAGGGGGTTGAATTTTGGGGAGACCCAGTACTTC